This entry lists 30 T cell receptor beta chains sequenced from one sample in a study of regulatory T cells in long-lasting Graves disease. HTBI primers from iRepertoire and Arm-PCR of CDR3 regions yielded the TCR beta libraries. Each CDR3 protein gets one entry after TCRdb re-called the multiplex PCR reads with MiXCR. Seen here are 400,000 to 500,000 distinct CDR3 sequences, less than 20% observed once, and the top ten hold 23%. Time point given: newly diagnosed GD, antithyroid drugs for less than 3 months. PBMCs provided the RNA from which the TCR library was made. The sample was also reused in another study, on T cells in Graves' hyperthyroidism and ophthalmopathy.

Sequenced material: peripheral blood mononuclear cells (PBMCs), taken at new diagnosis, from a patient treated with antithyroid drugs. These receptors were collected from a woman under 30 with Graves disease.

On this clonotype: At one boundary the junction diverges from the germline segment, which might be a read error. This chain uses TRBV5-1 with TRBJ2-3; D perhaps matches TRBD2 (6 bases). CDR3 length equals 15 residues. Germline lookup yields CDR1 SGHRS and CDR2 YFSETQ. CDR3 protein: CASRFGGISGDTQYF. For the CDR3, the DNA is TGCGCCAGCCGCTTCGGCGGGATCTCAGGGGATACGCAGTATTTT.

This clonotype was picked up many times. At one end the junction does not follow the germline gene, possibly because of a read error. The rearrangement uses TRBV7-2 and TRBJ2-3; D gene uncertain. The CDR3 consists of 13 residues. CDR1 is SGHTA and CDR2 is FQGNSA in the germline V gene. CDR3 bases: TGCGCCAGCAGCTTGGCCGCGGTAGATACGCAGTATTTT. Encoded protein: CASSLAAVDTQYF. Together with reference TRBV7-2 and TRBJ2-3, the CDR3 gives the full variable domain: GAGVSQSPSNKVTEKGKDVELRCDPISGHTALYWYRQSLGQGLEFLIYFQGNSAPDKSGLPSDRFSAERTGGSVSTLTIQRTQQEDSAVYLCASSLAAVDTQYFGPGTRLTVL.

Of note for this clonotype: A much bigger clone sits one base away, suggesting this may be a read error. The chain joins TRBV6-1 to TRBJ2-7, with D unresolved. V was pared by 6 bases and J by 7 bases, with 22 bases between. Germline V gives CDR1 MNHNS, CDR2 SASEGT. The CDR3 is 15 residues long. The CDR3 sequence: CASSPYRGNYNEQYF. The DNA for the CDR3 is TGTGCCAGCAGCCCCTACCGAGGAAACTACAATGAGCAGTACTTC.

This chain links TRBV7-2 with TRBJ2-7; a possible D gene is TRBD2 (5 bases). The CDR3 length is 15 residues. CDR1 SGHTA and CDR2 FQGNSA come from the germline V gene. Trimming cost V 1 base and J 6 bases, with 16 bases left between them. Here the CDR3 reads CASSLEVSSSGEQYF. The CDR3 nucleotides read TGTGCCAGCAGCTTAGAAGTTTCTAGCTCGGGCGAGCAGTACTTC.

V usage is TRBV3-1 and J usage is TRBJ1-6; D is ambiguous. V lost 3 bases and J 2 bases, leaving 11 bases between the germline ends. CDR3 size: 16 residues. Germline values: CDR1 LGHDT, CDR2 YNNKEL (reference sequence). The CDR3 DNA reads as TGTGCCAGCAGCCAGGCGGTTATGCCCTATAATTCACCCCTCCACTTT. Translated, it gives CASSQAVMPYNSPLHF.

This clonotype was picked up many times. The rearrangement joins TRBV28 to TRBJ2-7; 10 bases line up with TRBD1. Germline V gene lookup returns CDR1 MDHEN and CDR2 SYDVKM. The CDR3 spans 14 residues. With V trimmed by 4 bases and J by 2 bases, 2 bases remained unmatched. The CDR3 bases are TGTGCCAGCAGTTCCGGGACAGGGGCCTACGAGCAGTACTTC. Residues: CASSSGTGAYEQYF.

This clonotype has just a few counts. The chain carries TRBV15 and TRBJ1-2; D call uncertain. The V end lost 1 base, the J end lost 6 bases, and 6 bases lay between the germline ends. CDR1 and CDR2 (germline): LNHNV, YYDKDF (reference sequence). The CDR3 covers 12 residues. The CDR3 DNA follows: TGTGCCACCAGCAGAGGTAGGGATGGCTACACCTTC. Its translation is CATSRGRDGYTF. Complete variable domain (other parts from reference TRBV15 and TRBJ1-2): DAMVIQNPRYQVTQFGKPVTLSCSQTLNHNVMYWYQQKSSQAPKLLFHYYDKDFNNEADTPDNFQSRRPNTSFCFLDIRSPGLGDTAMYLCATSRGRDGYTFGSGTRLTVV.

This clonotype appeared many times. The chain is built from TRBV7-2 and TRBJ1-4; D is possibly TRBD1 (5 bases). CDR1 and CDR2 (germline): SGHTA, FQGNSA. Trimming cost V 3 bases and J 8 bases, with 13 bases left between them. This CDR3 has 14 residues. CDR3: CASSLTGAPEKLFF. The CDR3 coding sequence is TGTGCCAGCAGCTTGACCGGGGCCCCAGAAAAACTGTTTTTT.

The V call is TRBV6-9, the J call TRBJ1-4; 10 nucleotides match TRBD1. The trim removed 3 bases at V and 6 bases at J, leaving 1 base unmatched. Germline V gene lookup returns CDR1 MNHGY and CDR2 SVAAGI. This CDR3 has 14 residues. For the CDR3, the DNA is TGTGCCAGCAGTTACGGGACAGGGGATGAAAAACTGTTTTTT. Its protein product is CASSYGTGDEKLFF.

This rearrangement joins TRBV20-1 to TRBJ1-5, with TRBD1 matching 9 bases. This CDR3 has 15 amino acids. Trimming removed 2 bases from V and 7 bases from J; junction bases left unmatched: 9. CDR1 DFQATT and CDR2 SNEGSKA come from the germline V gene (reference sequence). The DNA of the CDR3 is TGCAGTGCTAGAACGACAGGGGGTTTTCGACAGCCCCAGCATTTT. As protein: CSARTTGGFRQPQHF.

Here the CDR3 DNA reads TGTGCCAGCAGCGTAGGTCCAGGGGGCCATCAGCCCCAGCATTTT. Translated: CASSVGPGGHQPQHF. This chain joins TRBV9 and TRBJ1-5, with TRBD1 matching 8 bases. After removal of 0 bases from V and 5 bases from J, the junction contained 4 bases not matched to a gene. The germline V gene has CDR1 SGDLS and CDR2 YYNGEE. The CDR3 has 15 amino acids.

The gene calls are TRBV24-1 and TRBJ2-7; 12 bases agree with TRBD2. V lost 5 bases and J lost 4; bases outside the gene matches: 2. The CDR3 is made up of 14 amino acids. CDR1 and CDR2 from the germline V gene are KGHDR and SFDVKD. The CDR3 protein is CATSAGTSGYEQYF. The DNA of the CDR3 is TGTGCCACCAGTGCCGGGACTAGCGGGTACGAGCAGTACTTC.

This clonotype has ten or more counts. The genes are TRBV27 and TRBJ2-3; D not resolved. CDR3 size: 14 residues. Germline-derived CDR1 and CDR2 are MNHEY and SMNVEV (reference sequence). V gave up 2 bases and J gave up 2 bases, with 8 bases separating them. The CDR3 nucleotides read TGTGCCAGCAGTTTAGCTATACACACAGATACGCAGTATTTT. Encoded protein: CASSLAIHTDTQYF.

In its sample, this clonotype was seen a few times. This chain uses TRBV13 with TRBJ1-1; D unresolved. The CDR3 covers 13 residues. Trimming took off 3 bases at V and 4 bases at J, with 9 bases between the two ends. The germline CDR1 and CDR2 sequences are PRHDT and FYEKMQ (reference sequence). The CDR3 sequence: CASSFFGFTEAFF. CDR3 DNA: TGTGCCAGCAGCTTTTTTGGATTCACTGAAGCTTTCTTT.

This clonotype appeared many times. Germline and junction disagree at one end, which may indicate a read error. This chain links TRBV7-7 with TRBJ2-3; unclear D gene. Germline CDR1 and CDR2: SSHAT and FNYEAQ (reference sequence). The CDR3 has 14 residues. CDR3 sequence reads: CASSRSVSTDTQYF. In nucleotides, the CDR3 is TGTGCTAGCAGCCGGAGCGTTAGCACAGATACGCAGTATTTT.

This sequence joins TRBV20-1 and TRBJ2-1; 9 bases agree with TRBD2. The DNA matches TRBJ2-5 better at its end, which makes the J call doubtful. CDR3 size: 15 residues. Germline V CDR1 and CDR2: DFQATT, SNEGSKA (reference sequence). CDR3 in DNA: TGCAGTGCTCGGATTAGCGGGAGAGGCCCCCTAGGCCAGTACTTC. It specifies CSARISGRGPLGQYF.

Concerning this clonotype itself: Just one base apart from a much larger clone, this may be a read error. The gene calls are TRBV5-1 and TRBJ2-3; 14 positions match TRBD2. This CDR3 has 16 amino acids. Germline trimming cut 7 bases from V and 5 bases from J; bases unmatched to any gene: 9. From germline, CDR1 is SGHRS and CDR2 YFSETQ. CDR3 in amino acids: CASGSGLAGGVDTQYF. As DNA, the CDR3 is TGCGCCAGCGGCTCCGGACTAGCGGGAGGTGTAGATACGCAGTATTTT.

The rearrangement uses TRBV19 and TRBJ1-1; a possible D gene is TRBD1 (5 bases). The CDR3 is 15 residues long. V was trimmed by 5 bases and J by 0 bases, leaving 13 bases between them. From germline, CDR1 is LNHDA and CDR2 SQIVND (reference sequence). CDR3: CASSASARVNTEAFF. The CDR3 DNA reads as TGTGCCAGTAGTGCATCCGCCAGGGTGAACACTGAAGCTTTCTTT.

On this clonotype: This may arise from a read error, as a much more abundant clone is one base away. No conserved phenylalanine or tryptophan ends this CDR3, so it is likely a read error. The chain has TRBV30 and TRBJ2-7; D unresolved. With 2 bases removed from V and 6 bases from J, the gap between germline ends came to 14 bases. The length of the CDR3 is 13 residues. Germline V CDR1 and CDR2: GTSNPN, SVGIG (reference sequence). CDR3: CAWSMSANTEQYL. Here the CDR3 DNA reads TGTGCCTGGAGTATGTCAGCTAACACCGAGCAGTACCTC.

This chain connects TRBV12-3 or TRBV12-4 to TRBJ2-2, with a possible D match to TRBD2 (6 bases). V was pared by 3 bases and J by 7 bases, with 15 bases between. CDR3 length: 15 amino acids. The CDR3 is CASSLSGVEVGELFF. The CDR3 nucleotides are TGTGCCAGCAGTTTGTCGGGGGTGGAAGTCGGGGAGCTGTTTTTT.

This clonotype was counted once. This chain connects TRBV15 to TRBJ2-7, with 9 bases identical to TRBD1. Unmatched junction bases numbered 5, after V lost 0 bases and J lost 8 bases. The length of the CDR3 is 14 residues. Germline CDR1 is LNHNV and CDR2 is YYDKDF (reference sequence). The DNA for the CDR3 is TGTGCCACCAGCAGAGATTCCGGGACAGGGAAGCAGTACTTC. This gives the protein CATSRDSGTGKQYF.

This clonotype was seen repeatedly, ten times or more. The chain carries TRBV2 and TRBJ2-1; 11 nucleotides align to TRBD2. V lost 4 bases to trimming and J lost 2 bases; unmatched junction nucleotides: 10. CDR1 and CDR2 from the germline V gene are SNHLY and FYNNEI. The CDR3 consists of 18 residues. Written as DNA, the CDR3 is TGTGCCAGCAGTGCGGTAGCGGGAGGGCCGACGACCTACAATGAGCAGTTCTTC. Translated, it gives CASSAVAGGPTTYNEQFF.

This rearrangement joins TRBV5-5 to TRBJ1-2, with D tentatively TRBD1 (5 bases). The CDR3 covers 13 residues. The germline V and J ends were trimmed by 4 bases and 8 bases, with 15 bases remaining between them. Germline V gives CDR1 SGHKS, CDR2 YYEKEE (reference sequence). The CDR3 coding sequence is TGTGCCAGCAGCCTGCAGGGCAAACAGGGCTACACCTTC. Translating it yields CASSLQGKQGYTF. The full variable domain, in which reference TRBV5-5 and TRBJ1-2 provide the parts outside the CDR3, is DAGVTQSPTHLIKTRGQQVTLRCSPISGHKSVSWYQQVLGQGPQFIFQYYEKEERGRGNFPDRFSARQFPNYSSELNVNALLLGDSALYLCASSLQGKQGYTFGSGTRLTVV.

The V gene is TRBV11-1, the J gene TRBJ1-1; D is perhaps TRBD1 (6 bases). Trimming left V 5 bases short and J 5 bases short, with 9 bases between. There are 12 residues in the CDR3. Per the germline V gene, CDR1 is SGHAT and CDR2 is FQDESV (reference sequence). This chain's CDR3 is CASSNRATEAFF. CDR3 bases: TGTGCCAGCAGCAACAGGGCTACTGAAGCTTTCTTT.

The gene calls are TRBV25-1 and TRBJ2-5, with 7 positions matching TRBD1. V shed 3 bases and J 4 bases; nucleotides not matched to a gene: 8. The CDR3 has 15 residues. Germline CDR1 reads MGHDK; CDR2 reads SYGVNS. For the CDR3, the DNA is TGTGCCAGCAGTGATAACCGACAGGGTCGAGAGACCCAGTACTTC. Encoded protein: CASSDNRQGRETQYF. The whole variable domain, remainder taken from reference TRBV25-1 and TRBJ2-5, is EADIYQTPRYLVIGTGKKITLECSQTMGHDKMYWYQQDPGMELHLIHYSYGVNSTEKGDLSSESTVSRIRTEHFPLTLESARPSHTSQYLCASSDNRQGRETQYFGPGTRLLVL.

This clonotype was counted a few times. V gene TRBV15 combines with J gene TRBJ1-5; D gene ambiguous. Germline assignment: CDR1 LNHNV and CDR2 YYDKDF (reference sequence). CDR3 length: 13 residues. Trimming took 1 base from V and 5 from J, leaving 6 bases between them. The DNA of the CDR3 is TGTGCCACCAGCAGAGGCCTGGATCAGCCCCAGCATTTT. Protein product: CATSRGLDQPQHF. Drawing the rest from reference TRBV15 and TRBJ1-5, the complete variable domain is DAMVIQNPRYQVTQFGKPVTLSCSQTLNHNVMYWYQQKSSQAPKLLFHYYDKDFNNEADTPDNFQSRRPNTSFCFLDIRSPGLGDTAMYLCATSRGLDQPQHFGDGTRLSIL.

This clonotype was seen ten or more times. This chain uses TRBV20-1 with TRBJ2-1; D call uncertain. V was cut by 3 bases and J by 3 bases, with 12 bases left in between. CDR1 and CDR2 from the germline V gene are DFQATT and SNEGSKA (reference sequence). CDR3 length: 14 residues. The CDR3 region is CSASSAERYNEQFF. CDR3 nucleotides: TGCAGTGCTAGTAGTGCGGAACGCTACAATGAGCAGTTCTTC.

The table lists this clonotype with many counts. In DNA, the CDR3 is TGTGCCAGCAGTTTACCTAGCGAACTCACAGATACGCAGTATTTT. Translation: CASSLPSELTDTQYF. The rearrangement joins TRBV28 to TRBJ2-3; D possibly corresponds to TRBD2 (6 bases). Trimming pared 2 bases from V and 2 bases from J, leaving 11 bases between. The CDR3 extends over 15 amino acids. From germline, CDR1 is MDHEN and CDR2 SYDVKM.

This clonotype was seen a few times. This chain joins TRBV4-3 and TRBJ2-3; TRBD2 matches at 10 bases. Germline loops: CDR1 LGHNA, CDR2 YSLEER. Germline trimming cut 0 bases from V and 4 bases from J; bases unmatched to any gene: 7. The CDR3 runs to 17 residues. CDR3 sequence reads: CASSQDMGLAYPDTQYF. In DNA, the CDR3 is TGCGCCAGCAGCCAAGATATGGGACTAGCGTACCCAGATACGCAGTATTTT.

This clonotype was seen repeatedly, ten times or more. CDR3 in DNA: TGTGCCAGCTCACCACAGGGGGCCTACGAGCAGTACTTC. This translates into CASSPQGAYEQYF. This chain connects TRBV18 to TRBJ2-7; possible D gene TRBD1, 6 bases. Looked up from germline, CDR1 is KGHSH and CDR2 is LQKENI. This CDR3 region has 13 residues. Trimming cost V 1 base and J 2 bases, with 6 bases left between them.